This paragraph reports one T cell receptor (beta chain). As yet, its antigen is unknown. Only in-frame clones appear in the TCRdb table, and some are missing; sequencing was by immunoSEQ multiplex PCR. The sample shows about 78,000 clones, almost 85% of them seen only once. This entry belongs to a study of T cells in localized non-small cell lung cancer. J was trimmed by 2 bases and V by 1 base; bases with no gene match: 15. From germline, CDR1 is LGHNA and CDR2 YNFKEQ. The CDR3 is 19 amino acids. The study, taken as a whole, reports: Heterogeneity remains possible because sequencing was limited to only one tumor region. Higher blood T cell density tracked longer overall survival. A median of roughly 52 of the top 100 tumor clones appeared in adjacent lung, which was paired and uninvolved. Adjacent uninvolved lung had the highest clonality, suggesting focused antigen responses.

V usage is TRBV4-2 and J usage is TRBJ2-5; the match to TRBD2 covers 8 bases. The sequence came from a man aged 40-75 years with stage I lung adenocarcinoma. The starting material was peripheral blood, obtained before any cancer treatment. CDR3 region: CASSQVEEWTSRPQETQYF. CDR3 bases: TGTGCCAGCAGCCAAGTGGAGGAGTGGACTAGCAGACCTCAAGAGACCCAGTACTTC.